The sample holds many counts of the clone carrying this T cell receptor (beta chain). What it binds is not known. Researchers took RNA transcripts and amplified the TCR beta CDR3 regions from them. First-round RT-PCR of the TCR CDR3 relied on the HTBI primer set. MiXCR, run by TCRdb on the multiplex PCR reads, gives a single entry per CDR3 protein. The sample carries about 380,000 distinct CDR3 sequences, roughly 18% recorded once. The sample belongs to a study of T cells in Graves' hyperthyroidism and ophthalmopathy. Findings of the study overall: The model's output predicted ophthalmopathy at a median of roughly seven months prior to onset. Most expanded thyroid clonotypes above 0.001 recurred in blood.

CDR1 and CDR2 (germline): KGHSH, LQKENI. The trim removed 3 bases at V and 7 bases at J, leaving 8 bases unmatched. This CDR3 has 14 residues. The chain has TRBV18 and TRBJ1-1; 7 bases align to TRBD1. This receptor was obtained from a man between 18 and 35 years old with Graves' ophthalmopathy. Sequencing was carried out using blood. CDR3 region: CASSPGQLTHEAFF. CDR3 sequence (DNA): TGTGCCAGCTCACCGGGACAGCTTACCCATGAAGCTTTCTTT.